This passage covers 19 T cell receptor beta chains from one sample sequenced in a study of beta chain features in type 1 diabetes. Study outcomes and limitations: Type 1 diabetes patients had TCRB CDR3s that were shorter (moderately but significantly so) in all four CD4+ subsets.

No antigen has been identified for these receptors. Expressed TCRB transcripts were sequenced because the entire RNA isolate underwent reverse transcription. Clones were read by immunoSEQ multiplex PCR, and TCRdb kept only the in-frame ones, dropping some. The data contain nearly 700,000 clones, about an eighth of them singletons. Sequenced: naive CD4+ T cells from blood. These receptors were obtained from a man aged 18-30 years with type 1 diabetes.

CDR3 nucleotide sequence: TGTGCCAGCAGCCCGAGCGGGGGGCCCTTGGGCGAGCAGTTCTTC. Residues: CASSPSGGPLGEQFF. This chain uses TRBV7-9 with TRBJ2-1; 9 nucleotides align to TRBD2. The CDR3 length is 15 residues. Germline V CDR1 and CDR2: SEHNR, FQNEAQ (reference sequence). Trimming removed 5 bases from V and 10 bases from J; junction bases left unmatched: 12.

The chain recombines TRBV19 with TRBJ2-7; tentative D call: TRBD2 (7 bases). The CDR3 contains 13 residues. Deletions cut 8 bases from V and 6 bases from J, with 17 bases between. Germline CDR1 and CDR2: LNHDA and SQIVND (reference sequence). This CDR3 is CASQHSGGGEQYF. CDR3 nucleotide sequence: TGTGCCAGTCAACACTCGGGGGGCGGCGAGCAGTACTTC. The entire variable domain, with the rest obtained from reference TRBV19 and TRBJ2-7, is as follows: DGGITQSPKYLFRKEGQNVTLSCEQNLNHDAMYWYRQDPGQGLRLIYYSQIVNDFQKGDIAEGYSVSREKKESFPLTVTSAQKNPTAFYLCASQHSGGGEQYFGPGTRLTVT.

This clone was seen a few times. The V gene is TRBV5-1, the J gene TRBJ2-7; D may be TRBD1 or TRBD2 (5 bases each). Germline loops: CDR1 SGHRS, CDR2 YFSETQ. The CDR3 covers 15 residues. The V end lost 3 bases, the J end lost 0 bases, and 13 bases lay between the germline ends. CDR3 DNA sequence: TGCGCCAGCAGCTACCGGGACCAGAGCTCCTACGAGCAGTACTTC. This codes for CASSYRDQSSYEQYF.

The chain combines TRBV18 with TRBJ2-3; tentatively, D is TRBD1 (5 bases). V lost 4 bases, J lost 0 bases, and 11 bases lay in between. CDR3 length equals 15 residues. Germline V gene sequence: CDR1 KGHSH, CDR2 LQKENI. As DNA, the CDR3 is TGTGCCAGCTCACTGCAGGGCGCTAGCACAGATACGCAGTATTTT. Encoded protein: CASSLQGASTDTQYF. The whole variable domain, filled in from reference TRBV18 and TRBJ2-3, reads NAGVMQNPRHLVRRRGQEARLRCSPMKGHSHVYWYRQLPEEGLKFMVYLQKENIIDESGMPKERFSAEFPKEGPSILRIQQVVRGDSAAYFCASSLQGASTDTQYFGPGTRLTVL.

This clone was found a few times. V and J are TRBV7-3 and TRBJ2-5; D might be TRBD2 (5 bases). CDR1 is SGHTA and CDR2 is FQGTGA in the germline V gene. Trimming removed 5 bases from V and 2 bases from J, with 15 bases in between. The CDR3 contains 15 residues. The CDR3 sequence is CASSILGGVQETQYF. CDR3 bases: TGTGCCAGCAGCATCCTAGGAGGAGTACAAGAGACCCAGTACTTC.

This clone was detected only a few times. The CDR3 DNA sequence: TGTGCCAGCAGCTCCGGACAATCGAGCTCCTATAATTCACCCCTCCACTTT. Protein: CASSSGQSSSYNSPLHF. This sequence joins TRBV5-4 and TRBJ1-6; perhaps TRBD1 as D (5 bases). In germline, CDR1 is SGHNT, CDR2 YYREEE (reference sequence). V shed 3 bases and J shed 0 bases, with 13 bases lying between them. CDR3 length: 17 amino acids. Full variable domain (missing parts from reference TRBV5-4 and TRBJ1-6): ETGVTQSPTHLIKTRGQQVTLRCSSQSGHNTVSWYQQALGQGPQFIFQYYREEENGRGNFPPRFSGLQFPNYSSELNVNALELDDSALYLCASSSGQSSSYNSPLHFGNGTRLTVT.

CDR3: CASSLDPGNNSPLHF. CDR3 DNA sequence: TGTGCCAGCAGCTTGGATCCGGGGAATAATTCACCCCTCCACTTT. The genes are TRBV5-4 and TRBJ1-6; no clear D. In germline, CDR1 is SGHNT, CDR2 YYREEE (reference sequence). The CDR3 extends over 15 amino acids. Trimming pared 0 bases from V and 5 bases from J, leaving 9 bases between.

This clone was counted only a few times. The V call is TRBV28, the J call TRBJ1-5; tentative D call: TRBD1 (5 bases). CDR1 and CDR2 (germline): MDHEN, SYDVKM. The CDR3 is 16 amino acids. With 1 base removed from V and 1 base from J, the gap between germline ends came to 11 bases. The CDR3 spells CASSLFGPGSNQPQHF. CDR3 sequence (DNA): TGTGCCAGCAGTTTATTTGGACCAGGGAGCAATCAGCCCCAGCATTTT.

The V and J genes are TRBV9 and TRBJ1-4; D gene unclear. Trimming took off 1 base at V and 0 bases at J, with 16 bases between the two ends. CDR1 is SGDLS, CDR2 YYNGEE, per germline. The CDR3 has 18 residues. In DNA, the CDR3 is TGTGCCAGCAGCGTATCCCCAACACACGGAGCAACTAATGAAAAACTGTTTTTT. It is translated as CASSVSPTHGATNEKLFF.

The V gene is TRBV30, the J gene TRBJ1-1; D is ambiguous. The CDR3 consists of 14 residues. Trimming removed 0 bases from V and 2 bases from J, with 10 bases in between. Germline CDR1 and CDR2: GTSNPN and SVGIG (reference sequence). This CDR3 is CAWSVPMGNTEAFF. The CDR3 nucleotides read TGTGCCTGGAGTGTACCCATGGGAAACACTGAAGCTTTCTTT.

The V gene is TRBV19, the J gene TRBJ2-1; possibly TRBD2 for D (6 bases). The CDR3 covers 13 residues. V was pared by 3 bases and J by 10 bases, with 13 bases between. Germline V gene data show CDR1 as LNHDA and CDR2 as SQIVND (reference sequence). The CDR3 region is CASSIRREVEQFF. CDR3 bases: TGTGCCAGTAGTATCCGCAGGGAGGTGGAGCAGTTCTTC. Full variable domain (outside the CDR3, taken from reference TRBV19 and TRBJ2-1): DGGITQSPKYLFRKEGQNVTLSCEQNLNHDAMYWYRQDPGQGLRLIYYSQIVNDFQKGDIAEGYSVSREKKESFPLTVTSAQKNPTAFYLCASSIRREVEQFFGPGTRLTVL.

The rearrangement uses TRBV6-1 and TRBJ1-2; D gene ambiguous. In germline, CDR1 is MNHNS, CDR2 SASEGT. The CDR3 runs to 13 residues. With 4 bases removed from V and 8 bases from J, the gap between germline ends came to 14 bases. CDR3 in DNA: TGTGCCAGCAGTGTCCTGGGAGGAGAGGGCTACACCTTC. The encoded protein is CASSVLGGEGYTF.

The gene calls are TRBV7-9 and TRBJ1-1; D gene uncertain. The length of the CDR3 is 14 residues. Trimming removed 1 base at V and 4 bases at J, with 10 bases between. The germline V gene encodes CDR1 SEHNR and CDR2 FQNEAQ (reference sequence). This chain's CDR3 is CASSLGTGPTEAFF. In DNA form, the CDR3 reads TGTGCCAGCAGCTTAGGGACCGGGCCCACTGAAGCTTTCTTT.

In this sample, this clone turned up a few times. This chain uses TRBV19 with TRBJ2-3; 7 bases align to TRBD1. J lost 4 bases, V lost 5 bases, and 9 bases had no gene match. There are 15 residues in the CDR3. Looked up from germline, CDR1 is LNHDA and CDR2 is SQIVND (reference sequence). CDR3 loop: CASSPNRGLADTQYF. The DNA for the CDR3 is TGTGCCAGTAGTCCGAACAGGGGCCTCGCAGATACGCAGTATTTT. Complete variable domain (other parts from reference TRBV19 and TRBJ2-3): DGGITQSPKYLFRKEGQNVTLSCEQNLNHDAMYWYRQDPGQGLRLIYYSQIVNDFQKGDIAEGYSVSREKKESFPLTVTSAQKNPTAFYLCASSPNRGLADTQYFGPGTRLTVL.

The rearrangement joins TRBV6-6 to TRBJ2-5, with a weak D call TRBD1 (5 bases). Looked up from germline, CDR1 is MNHNY and CDR2 is SVGAGI (reference sequence). Trimming took 8 bases from V and 5 from J, leaving 12 bases between them. There are 12 residues in the CDR3. The CDR3 spells CASGADGETQYF. CDR3 DNA: TGTGCCAGCGGGGCCGATGGGGAGACCCAGTACTTC.

This clone has more than one count but fewer than ten. This sequence joins TRBV4-1 and TRBJ1-6; D call uncertain. The CDR3 covers 18 residues. Per the germline V gene, CDR1 is MGHRA and CDR2 is YSYEKL. V was pared by 0 bases and J by 14 bases, with 26 bases between. The CDR3 is CASSQDQRAGSSARTLHF. The CDR3 nucleotides read TGCGCCAGCAGCCAAGATCAGAGGGCAGGCTCCTCGGCTAGAACCCTCCACTTT.

This clone turned up a few times. This rearrangement joins TRBV7-6 to TRBJ1-4; 7 bases align to TRBD1. Germline lookup yields CDR1 SGHVS and CDR2 FNYEAQ. This CDR3 region has 13 residues. V was clipped by 5 bases and J by 13 bases; unmatched bases: 10. CDR3 coding DNA: TGTGCCAGCAGCCAAGAAGGGGACAGAAGACTGTTTTTT. This encodes CASSQEGDRRLFF. Supplemented by reference TRBV7-6 and TRBJ1-4, the full variable domain reads GAGVSQSPRYKVTKRGQDVALRCDPISGHVSLYWYRQALGQGPEFLTYFNYEAQQDKSGLPNDRFSAERPEGSISTLTIQRTEQRDSAMYRCASSQEGDRRLFFGSGTQLSVL.

This chain connects TRBV7-2 to TRBJ2-4; 8 nucleotides match TRBD2. Germline CDR1 reads SGHTA; CDR2 reads FQGNSA. V gave up 6 bases and J gave up 4 bases; unmatched junction bases: 2. The CDR3 has 13 amino acids. The CDR3 region is CASRGLDKNIQYF. The CDR3 bases are TGTGCCAGCAGGGGACTAGATAAAAACATTCAGTACTTC.

The rearrangement links TRBV28 to TRBJ2-3, with D tentatively TRBD2 (5 bases). This CDR3 is built from 14 residues. Trimming took 3 bases from V and 7 from J, leaving 14 bases between them. From germline, CDR1 is MDHEN and CDR2 SYDVKM. CDR3: CASSFSPGENTQYF. The CDR3 nucleotides are TGTGCCAGCAGTTTTTCCCCCGGGGAAAATACGCAGTATTTT. The variable domain in full, with the rest retrieved from reference TRBV28 and TRBJ2-3, is DVKVTQSSRYLVKRTGEKVFLECVQDMDHENMFWYRQDPGLGLRLIYFSYDVKMKEKGDIPEGYSVSREKKERFSLILESASTNQTSMYLCASSFSPGENTQYFGPGTRLTVL.